Shown below are 31 T cell receptor beta chains from a single sample sequenced in a study of T-cell memory formation after mild COVID-19. MiXCR, run by TCRdb on the 5' RACE reads, gives a single entry per CDR3 protein. The table records more than 350,000 distinct CDR3 sequences, about a sixth of them present only once. The sample comprised PBMCs or a T cell subset sorted from them (not recorded which). These receptor sequences come from a man younger than 35 who had mild COVID-19 (a few samples of this study predate the infection). Cell type and time point are not known.

This chain uses TRBV11-2 with TRBJ1-1; D might be TRBD1 (5 bases). The length of the CDR3 is 12 residues. The V end was cut by 1 base, the J end by 11 bases, with 11 bases between. The germline V gene encodes CDR1 SGHAT and CDR2 FQNNGV. This CDR3 is CASSLAGLGAFF. DNA for the CDR3: TGTGCCAGCAGCTTAGCAGGGTTAGGTGCTTTCTTT.

The chain is built from TRBV5-6 and TRBJ2-1, with 11 bases matching TRBD2. Germline lookup yields CDR1 SGHDT and CDR2 YYEEEE. The CDR3 is 18 residues long. The ends lost 3 bases at V and 6 bases at J; junction bases unmatched: 14. The CDR3 here is CASSSQLAGALRVNEQFF. The CDR3 DNA is TGTGCCAGCAGCTCCCAACTAGCGGGGGCGCTACGGGTCAATGAGCAGTTCTTC.

The chain joins TRBV20-1 to TRBJ2-3; 10 nucleotides line up with TRBD2. This CDR3 spans 14 amino acids. Germline V gene lookup returns CDR1 DFQATT and CDR2 SNEGSKA (reference sequence). Unmatched junction bases numbered 5, after V lost 3 bases and J lost 5 bases. The CDR3 protein is CSASSGGMVDTQYF. DNA for the CDR3: TGCAGTGCTAGTAGCGGGGGGATGGTAGATACGCAGTATTTT.

The rearrangement links TRBV5-1 to TRBJ1-1; 8 bases are a match to TRBD1. CDR3 length: 15 amino acids. Losses at the gene ends were 0 bases for V and 1 base for J; bases not matched to a gene: 2. In germline, CDR1 is SGHRS, CDR2 YFSETQ. The CDR3 region is CASSLDGQGNTEAFF. CDR3 DNA: TGCGCCAGCAGCTTGGATGGACAGGGGAACACTGAAGCTTTCTTT.

This chain connects TRBV12-3 or TRBV12-4 to TRBJ1-2; 7 bases agree with TRBD1. This CDR3 is built from 13 residues. V was clipped by 7 bases and J by 3 bases; unmatched bases: 5. The CDR3 coding sequence is TGTGCCAGCACCGGTACAGGGGACTATGGCTACACCTTC. Translated, it gives CASTGTGDYGYTF.

A few counts support this clonotype. The chain has TRBV19 and TRBJ2-5, with TRBD2 matching over 8 bases. The V and J ends lost 0 bases and 2 bases, in that order; junction bases with no gene match: 14. Germline CDR1 is LNHDA and CDR2 is SQIVND (reference sequence). This CDR3 region has 19 residues. The CDR3 nucleotides read TGTGCCAGTAGTATAGACTTGGCCCTCGGGGGGGACCCTCAAGAGACCCAGTACTTC. Translated, it gives CASSIDLALGGDPQETQYF.

This rearrangement joins TRBV11-2 to TRBJ2-1, with D perhaps TRBD2 (5 bases). The CDR3 loop spans 15 amino acids. The V end was cut by 5 bases, the J end by 5 bases, with 16 bases between. From germline, CDR1 is SGHAT and CDR2 FQNNGV. In nucleotides, the CDR3 is TGTGCCAGCAGCGCGGGTCCCGAGATGAACAATGAGCAGTTCTTC. Translated: CASSAGPEMNNEQFF.

The chain couples TRBV28 to TRBJ2-1, with D tentatively TRBD1 or TRBD2 (5 bases each). Germline V lookup: CDR1 MDHEN, CDR2 SYDVKM. V was shortened by 3 bases and J by 0 bases, with 24 bases between the two germline ends. The CDR3 loop spans 20 amino acids. CDR3: CASSFRPSLTSRDSYNEQFF. CDR3 in DNA: TGTGCCAGCAGTTTTCGCCCTAGCTTAACCTCCAGGGACTCCTACAATGAGCAGTTCTTC.

The V call is TRBV5-1, the J call TRBJ1-2, with D maybe TRBD1 (6 bases). Deletions cut 4 bases from V and 8 bases from J, with 15 bases between. The germline V gene has CDR1 SGHRS and CDR2 YFSETQ. There are 13 residues in the CDR3. CDR3 residues: CASSGQGIGGYTF. The CDR3 DNA reads TGCGCCAGCAGCGGGCAGGGGATAGGAGGCTACACCTTC.

CDR3 DNA: TGTGCCAGCAGGCCGGGACAGGGGGCAGGGTATGGCTACACCTTC. Protein product: CASRPGQGAGYGYTF. This sequence joins TRBV6-5 and TRBJ1-2, with 12 bases lining up with TRBD1. The CDR3 extends over 15 amino acids. CDR1 is MNHEY, CDR2 SVGAGI, per germline. Unmatched junction bases numbered 7, after V lost 6 bases and J lost 5 bases.

V and J are TRBV6-4 and TRBJ2-3; the match to TRBD2 covers 9 bases. CDR1 is MRHNA and CDR2 is SNTAGT in the germline V gene. The CDR3 spans 14 residues. Trimming took 0 bases from V and 6 from J; bases not matched to a gene: 1. This chain's CDR3 is CASSDSRGGDTQYF. The CDR3 DNA sequence: TGTGCCAGCAGTGACTCGCGGGGGGGCGATACGCAGTATTTT.

The chain has TRBV9 and TRBJ2-5; no clear D. The CDR3 sequence is 15 residues long. Germline CDR1 and CDR2: SGDLS and YYNGEE. Trimming took 1 base from V and 5 from J, leaving 15 bases between them. The CDR3, as DNA: TGTGCCAGCAGCGTAAGTTCTGCCCTTTACGAGACCCAGTACTTC. Protein sequence: CASSVSSALYETQYF.

In its sample, this clonotype was seen a few times. The chain employs TRBV30 and TRBJ1-2; no firm D call. The V and J ends lost 0 bases and 5 bases respectively, with 7 bases between them. Germline lookup yields CDR1 GTSNPN and CDR2 SVGIG (reference sequence). The CDR3 totals 12 residues. CDR3 coding DNA: TGTGCCTGGAGTGTAGGCGGGTATGGCTACACCTTC. It is translated as CAWSVGGYGYTF.

This clonotype has only a few counts. CDR3 sequence reads: CASSPGVQGANEQFF. DNA of the CDR3: TGCGCCAGCAGCCCGGGGGTCCAGGGCGCAAATGAGCAGTTCTTC. This rearrangement joins TRBV5-1 to TRBJ2-1; D possibly corresponds to TRBD2 (6 bases). V lost 4 bases and J 7 bases, leaving 18 bases between the germline ends. CDR3 length: 15 amino acids. In germline, CDR1 is SGHRS, CDR2 YFSETQ.

This clonotype appeared once. V and J are TRBV7-3 and TRBJ2-1, with 8 positions matching TRBD2. The CDR3 length is 14 residues. Germline V gene lookup returns CDR1 SGHTA and CDR2 FQGTGA. The V and J ends lost 3 bases and 10 bases, in that order; junction bases with no gene match: 8. The CDR3 DNA reads as TGTGCCAGCAGCTTCGGGCGGGGGGATGGGGAGCAGTTCTTC. Its translation: CASSFGRGDGEQFF.

The chain couples TRBV20-1 to TRBJ1-2, with TRBD1 matching over 7 bases. The CDR3 is 13 amino acids. CDR1 is DFQATT and CDR2 is SNEGSKA in the germline V gene (reference sequence). CDR3 nucleotides: TGCAGCTCCCGGTCAGGGGGTAACTATGGCTACACCTTC. This encodes CSSRSGGNYGYTF.

This chain links TRBV2 with TRBJ2-1; D gene ambiguous. Per the germline V gene, CDR1 is SNHLY and CDR2 is FYNNEI. V lost 0 bases, J lost 9 bases, and 18 bases lay in between. The length of the CDR3 is 16 residues. In DNA, the CDR3 is TGTGCCAGCAGTGAAGCGTGGGCTAGTCGGGCCGGTGAGCAGTTCTTC. Encoded protein: CASSEAWASRAGEQFF.

A few counts support this clonotype. The chain carries TRBV7-9 and TRBJ1-1, with D tentatively TRBD1 (5 bases). V was clipped by 5 bases and J by 0 bases, with 10 bases between them. The CDR3 is 14 residues long. CDR1 and CDR2 from the germline V gene are SEHNR and FQNEAQ (reference sequence). The CDR3: CASSRPRVNTEAFF. The CDR3 DNA reads as TGTGCCAGCAGCCGTCCCAGGGTGAACACTGAAGCTTTCTTT.

The chain carries TRBV7-2 and TRBJ1-5; D remains unclear. In germline, CDR1 is SGHTA, CDR2 FQGNSA. V was pared by 1 base and J by 5 bases, with 6 bases between. The CDR3 has 13 amino acids. The CDR3 DNA sequence: TGTGCCAGCAGCTTAGTAAGTGATCAGCCCCAGCATTTT. Encoded protein: CASSLVSDQPQHF. Filled out from reference TRBV7-2 and TRBJ1-5, the complete variable domain reads GAGVSQSPSNKVTEKGKDVELRCDPISGHTALYWYRQSLGQGLEFLIYFQGNSAPDKSGLPSDRFSAERTGGSVSTLTIQRTQQEDSAVYLCASSLVSDQPQHFGDGTRLSIL.

V usage is TRBV6-5 and J usage is TRBJ2-1; possible D gene TRBD2, 5 bases. V was cut by 6 bases and J by 7 bases, with 16 bases left in between. The CDR3 covers 14 residues. Germline V gives CDR1 MNHEY, CDR2 SVGAGI. The CDR3 sequence is CASRRTSYRNEQFF. In nucleotides, the CDR3 is TGTGCCAGCAGGCGGACTTCCTATCGGAATGAGCAGTTCTTC.

In nucleotides, the CDR3 is TGTGCCAGCAGGTGGGGCGAGGAGGGCTCCTACAATGAGCAGTTCTTC. Protein product: CASRWGEEGSYNEQFF. This chain links TRBV7-3 with TRBJ2-1; a weak D match, TRBD2 (6 bases). CDR3 length: 16 residues. Between the trimmed V and J ends, which lost 6 bases and 0 bases, there was a span of 15 bases. Germline V CDR1 and CDR2: SGHTA, FQGTGA.

The chain combines TRBV7-2 with TRBJ2-1; possibly TRBD2 for D (6 bases). Trimming left V 1 base short and J 6 bases short, with 16 bases between. Germline CDR1 SGHTA, CDR2 FQGNSA. This CDR3 comprises 16 residues. The CDR3 protein is CASSLGKTSLSNEQFF. The CDR3 nucleotides are TGTGCCAGCAGCTTAGGGAAGACTAGTTTATCCAATGAGCAGTTCTTC.

The chain combines TRBV6-2 or TRBV6-3 with TRBJ2-3; D could derive from TRBD1 or TRBD2 (6 bases each). This CDR3 contains 15 residues. V was clipped by 6 bases and J by 0 bases, with 13 bases between them. CDR1 MNHEY and CDR2 SVGEGT come from the germline V gene. This chain's CDR3 is CASRSPGASTDTQYF. In nucleotides, the CDR3 is TGTGCCAGCAGGTCGCCGGGGGCTAGCACAGATACGCAGTATTTT.

This clonotype was detected a few times. V and J are TRBV4-3 and TRBJ2-3; D remains unclear. Germline loops: CDR1 LGHNA, CDR2 YSLEER. This CDR3 has 14 amino acids. The germline V and J ends were trimmed by 0 bases and 10 bases, with 14 bases remaining between them. CDR3: CASSQDTGSPAQYF. The CDR3 DNA follows: TGCGCCAGCAGCCAAGATACTGGATCCCCGGCGCAGTATTTT.

There are a few counts of this clonotype. For the CDR3, the DNA is TGTGCCATCAGTGAGTCTACGGGGGACGAGCAGTACTTC. Translated, it gives CAISESTGDEQYF. This chain links TRBV10-3 with TRBJ2-7, with a possible D match to TRBD2 (6 bases). V lost 0 bases and J lost 5, with 8 bases in between. CDR3 size: 13 residues. Germline CDR1 and CDR2: ENHRY and SYGVKD.

In this sample, this clonotype turned up a few times. The chain joins TRBV5-1 to TRBJ1-6, with 8 bases matching TRBD1. Germline assignment: CDR1 SGHRS and CDR2 YFSETQ. The V gene end was trimmed by 4 bases and the J gene end by 9 bases; junction bases not matched to a gene: 6. The CDR3 covers 14 residues. The CDR3 bases are TGCGCCAGCAGCCCGGTTACAGGGGGTTCACCCCTCCACTTT. This codes for CASSPVTGGSPLHF.

The chain recombines TRBV10-3 with TRBJ1-6; TRBD1 aligns across 7 bases. This CDR3 is 14 amino acids long. Germline trimming cut 3 bases from V and 10 bases from J; bases unmatched to any gene: 6. Germline CDR1 and CDR2: ENHRY and SYGVKD. The DNA for the CDR3 is TGTGCCATCAGTGAAGGGCAGGGGGGATCACCCCTCCACTTT. Its translation is CAISEGQGGSPLHF.

This clonotype was seen only a few times. The chain uses TRBV15 and TRBJ2-7, with TRBD1 matching 10 bases. The CDR3 sequence is 15 residues long. V shed 4 bases, J shed 0 bases, and the junction held 3 bases outside the gene matches. The germline gives CDR1 LNHNV, CDR2 YYDKDF (reference sequence). The CDR3 DNA reads as TGTGCCACCAGCAAAGACAGGGGGCTCTCCTACGAGCAGTACTTC. This gives the protein CATSKDRGLSYEQYF.

The chain combines TRBV9 with TRBJ1-1; TRBD1 matches 7 bases. The V gene end was trimmed by 3 bases and the J gene end by 4 bases; junction bases not matched to a gene: 6. This CDR3 contains 14 residues. CDR1 is SGDLS and CDR2 is YYNGEE in the germline V gene. CDR3 nucleotide sequence: TGTGCCAGCAGCGATCAGGGGGAGGGCACTGAAGCTTTCTTT. It codes for CASSDQGEGTEAFF. The full variable domain, its missing parts supplied by reference TRBV9 and TRBJ1-1, is DSGVTQTPKHLITATGQRVTLRCSPRSGDLSVYWYQQSLDQGLQFLIQYYNGEERAKGNILERFSAQQFPDLHSELNLSSLELGDSALYFCASSDQGEGTEAFFGQGTRLTVV.

This clonotype came up a few times. CDR3 in amino acids: CASSAFPGLAVLAKNIQYF. CDR3 nucleotide sequence: TGTGCCAGCAGCGCCTTCCCGGGACTAGCGGTTCTAGCCAAAAACATTCAGTACTTC. The rearrangement uses TRBV7-6 and TRBJ2-4, with 11 nucleotides matching TRBD2. This CDR3 contains 19 residues. Trimming cost V 5 bases and J 0 bases; bases outside gene matches: 12. The germline V gene encodes CDR1 SGHVS and CDR2 FNYEAQ. The variable domain in full, completed from reference TRBV7-6 and TRBJ2-4, reads GAGVSQSPRYKVTKRGQDVALRCDPISGHVSLYWYRQALGQGPEFLTYFNYEAQQDKSGLPNDRFSAERPEGSISTLTIQRTEQRDSAMYRCASSAFPGLAVLAKNIQYFGAGTRLSVL.

J is TRBJ2-1 and V is TRBV4-3; TRBD2 might be the D (6 bases). Between the trimmed V and J ends, which lost 0 bases and 0 bases, there was a span of 12 bases. Germline CDR1 reads LGHNA; CDR2 reads YSLEER. The CDR3 is 17 residues long. CDR3 nucleotides: TGCGCCAGCAGCCAAGATCGGGCGGGGCTCTCCTACAATGAGCAGTTCTTC. Protein sequence: CASSQDRAGLSYNEQFF.